The clone carrying this TCR beta chain was recorded many times. The antigen remains unidentified. This record comes from a study of T cells in Graves' hyperthyroidism and ophthalmopathy. Across the study: Initial diagnosis, before any treatment, was when peripheral blood was collected. Study-wide findings and caveats: The model's output predicted ophthalmopathy at a median of 6.5 months prior to onset. Ophthalmopathy was told apart from stable hyperthyroidism by a 13 V-J model.

Authors of the study amplified TCR beta CDR3 regions from RNA transcripts. The HTBI primer set drove a first-round RT-PCR of the TCR CDR3. MiXCR was run by TCRdb on the multiplex PCR reads, yielding one entry per CDR3 protein. The table has some 370,000 distinct CDR3 sequences, around an eighth seen once. The ends were cut back, 7 bases at V and 1 base at J, with 13 bases in the middle. In germline, CDR1 is GTSNPN, CDR2 SVGIG (reference sequence). The CDR3 consists of 13 residues. For the diagnoses, clinical symptoms, serum thyroxine and TRAb, thyroid ultrasound and orbital computed tomography were used.

This TCR was sampled from a man aged 50-60 years with Graves' ophthalmopathy. The material sequenced was blood. The chain combines TRBV30 with TRBJ1-1; a weak D match, TRBD1 (6 bases). In nucleotides, the CDR3 is TGTGCCTCTCACCAACAGGGGAACACTGAAGCTTTCTTT. It yields the protein CASHQQGNTEAFF.